The present TCR beta chain was sequenced within a study of T-cell memory formation after mild COVID-19. This clonotype was counted between two and nine times. The junction differs from germline at one of its ends, possibly a read error. TCRdb re-called the 5' RACE reads through MiXCR, storing one row per CDR3 protein. Among about 360,000 distinct CDR3 sequences, 14% were seen once, and the ten largest hold around a fifth. The CDR3 runs to 15 residues. CDR1 and CDR2 (germline): SSHAT, FNYEAQ (reference sequence). Sequencing was done on a sample of PBMCs or a T cell subset sorted from them (not recorded which). This chain links TRBV7-7 with TRBJ2-5, with TRBD1 matching over 9 bases. The origin of this receptor is a man in his late teens or twenties who had mild COVID-19 (a few samples of this study predate the infection). Cell type and time point are not known. Written as DNA, the CDR3 is TGTGCTAGCAGCTCGGGACAGGGAGGCCAAGAGACCCAGTACTTC. It specifies CASSSGQGGQETQYF.